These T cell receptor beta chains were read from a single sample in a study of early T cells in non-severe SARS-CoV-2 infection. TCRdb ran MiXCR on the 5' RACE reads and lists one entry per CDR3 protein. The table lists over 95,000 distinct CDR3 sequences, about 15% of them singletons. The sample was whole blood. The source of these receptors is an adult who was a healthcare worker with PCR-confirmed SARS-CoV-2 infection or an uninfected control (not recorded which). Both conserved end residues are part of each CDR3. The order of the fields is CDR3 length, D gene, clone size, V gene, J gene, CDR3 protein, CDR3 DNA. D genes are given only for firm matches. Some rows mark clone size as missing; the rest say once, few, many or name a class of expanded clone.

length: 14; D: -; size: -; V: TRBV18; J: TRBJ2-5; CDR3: CASSPRRAEETQYF; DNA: TGTGCCAGCTCACCGCGAAGGGCAGAAGAGACCCAGTACTTC
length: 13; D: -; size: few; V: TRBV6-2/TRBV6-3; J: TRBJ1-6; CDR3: CATHFLHASPLHF; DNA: TGTGCCACCCACTTCCTACACGCTTCACCCCTCCACTTT
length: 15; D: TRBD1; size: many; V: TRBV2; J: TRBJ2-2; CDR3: CASSVDRGLDGELFF; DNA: TGTGCCAGCAGCGTCGACAGGGGGCTCGACGGGGAGCTGTTTTTT
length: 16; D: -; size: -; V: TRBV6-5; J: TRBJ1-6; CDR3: CASSLDLGSYNSPLHF; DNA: TGTGCCAGCAGTTTAGACTTAGGCTCCTATAATTCACCCCTCCACTTT
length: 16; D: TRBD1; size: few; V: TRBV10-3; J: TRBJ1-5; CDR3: CAISEDRALGNQPQHF; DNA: TGTGCCATCAGTGAAGACAGGGCCCTTGGCAATCAGCCCCAGCATTTT
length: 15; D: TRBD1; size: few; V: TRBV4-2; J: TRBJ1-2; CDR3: CASSQLGQGAQGYTF; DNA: TGTGCCAGCAGCCAGTTGGGACAGGGGGCGCAGGGCTACACCTTC
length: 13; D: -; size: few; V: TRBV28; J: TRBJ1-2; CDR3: CASRSRVNYGYTF; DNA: TGTGCCAGCAGATCCAGGGTTAACTATGGCTACACCTTC
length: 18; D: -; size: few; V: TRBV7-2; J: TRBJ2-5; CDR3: CASSLKIGPGVAQETQYF; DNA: TGTGCCAGCAGCTTAAAAATCGGGCCAGGGGTTGCCCAAGAGACCCAGTACTTC
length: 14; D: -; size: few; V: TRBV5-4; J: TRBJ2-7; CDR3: CASSSGGAWDEQYF; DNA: TGTGCCAGCAGCTCCGGCGGGGCCTGGGACGAGCAGTACTTC
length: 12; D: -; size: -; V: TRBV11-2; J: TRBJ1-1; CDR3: CASSLVGIEAFF; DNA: TGTGCCAGCAGCTTAGTAGGGATTGAAGCTTTCTTT
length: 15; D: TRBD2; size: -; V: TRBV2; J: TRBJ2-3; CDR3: CASIPTSGATDTQYF; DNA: TGTGCCAGCATCCCGACTAGCGGGGCGACAGATACGCAGTATTTT
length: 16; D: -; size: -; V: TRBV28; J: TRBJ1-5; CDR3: CASSHPRGRGDQPQHF; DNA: TGTGCCAGCAGCCATCCGAGGGGTAGGGGCGATCAGCCCCAGCATTTT
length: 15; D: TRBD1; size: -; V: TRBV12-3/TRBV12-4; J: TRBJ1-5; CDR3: CASSRTGGVGQPQHF; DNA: TGTGCCAGCAGTCGGACAGGGGGCGTCGGGCAGCCCCAGCATTTT
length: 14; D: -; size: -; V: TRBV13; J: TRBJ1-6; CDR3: CASSLRALLSPLHF; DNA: TGTGCCAGCAGCCTTAGGGCTTTACTGTCACCCCTCCACTTT
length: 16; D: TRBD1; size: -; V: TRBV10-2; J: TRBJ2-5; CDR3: CASSEMAGGALETQYF; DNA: TGCGCCAGCAGTGAGATGGCAGGGGGCGCGTTGGAGACCCAGTACTTC
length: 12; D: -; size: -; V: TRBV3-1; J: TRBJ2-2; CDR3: CASSQVSGELFF; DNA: TGTGCCAGCAGCCAAGTTAGCGGGGAGCTGTTTTTT
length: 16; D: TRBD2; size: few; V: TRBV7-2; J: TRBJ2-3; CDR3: CASSLPRTSGSWSQYF; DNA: TGTGCCAGCAGCTTACCCCGGACTAGCGGGAGTTGGTCGCAGTATTTT